These T cell receptor beta chains were read from a single sample in a study of T-cell reconstitution after alpha-beta-depleted transplantation in children. MiXCR, applied by TCRdb to the PCR reads, yields one record per CDR3 protein. Of nearly 350,000 distinct CDR3 sequences listed, around 15% are singletons. This material consisted of PBMCs, mostly from graft donor cells, taken 360 days after TCRalphabeta/CD19-depleted stem cell transplant. The receptors were gathered from a male patient aged 2 to 10 who had a stem cell transplant for acute lymphoblastic leukemia, so the T cells may come from the graft donor. CDR3s include the opening cysteine and the closing phenylalanine or tryptophan. A D gene is named only where the DNA matches it firmly. Size tells how often a clone was seen (once, few, many) or the class of an expanded clone, and some rows leave it out.

CDR3nt	CDR3aa	abundance	v_gene	d_gene	j_gene
TGTGCCAGCCTAGGGACCCAGTACTTC	CASLGTQYF	few	TRBV6-2/TRBV6-3	-	TRBJ2-5
TGTGCCAGCAGTTACTTACGTAAACTCAATTCACCCCTCCACTTT	CASSYLRKLNSPLHF	-	TRBV6-5	-	TRBJ1-6
TGTGCCAGCAGTTTTGGTCTAGCGGGAGTAAACGGGGAGCTGTTTTTT	CASSFGLAGVNGELFF	many	TRBV28	TRBD2	TRBJ2-2
TGTGCCAGCAGCTCCGGGACTAGTCGCGGCGAGCAGTTCTTC	CASSSGTSRGEQFF	many	TRBV25-1	TRBD2	TRBJ2-1
TGTGCCAGCAGCCGGGACAGGGGGATCGATGAGCAGTTCTTC	CASSRDRGIDEQFF	few	TRBV5-6	TRBD1	TRBJ2-1
TGCGCCAGCAGCCCAGGACAGGCTAATGAAAAACTGTTTTTT	CASSPGQANEKLFF	-	TRBV5-1	TRBD1	TRBJ1-4
TGTGCCAGCAGCCCCTTTACTAGCGGGAACCCCTACGAGCAGTACTTC	CASSPFTSGNPYEQYF	few	TRBV27	TRBD2	TRBJ2-7
TGTGCCACCAGTTCAGCGAACAAAGCCCAAGAGACCCAGTACTTC	CATSSANKAQETQYF	-	TRBV24-1	-	TRBJ2-5
TGTGCCACCAGTGAAGCGCCGCACTATGGCTACACCTTC	CATSEAPHYGYTF	-	TRBV24-1	-	TRBJ1-2
TGTGCCAGCAGCGTCTCCCCGACTAGCCCGAACACCGGGGAGCTGTTTTTT	CASSVSPTSPNTGELFF	-	TRBV9	TRBD2	TRBJ2-2
TGCAGCGTTGAAAAGGCCTACGAGCAGTACTTC	CSVEKAYEQYF	-	TRBV29-1	-	TRBJ2-7
TGTGCCAGCAGCTACAGCTATGGCTACACCTTC	CASSYSYGYTF	few	TRBV12-3/TRBV12-4	-	TRBJ1-2
TGCAGCGTTAGCGACCACTACAATGAGCAGTTCTTC	CSVSDHYNEQFF	many	TRBV29-1	-	TRBJ2-1
TGTGCCAGCAGCTTACAGGGCCCGGGGGGCCAAGAGACCCAGTACTTC	CASSLQGPGGQETQYF	-	TRBV7-8	TRBD2	TRBJ2-5
TGTGCCAGCAGCGTCGGACTAGCCGCCGAGCAGTACTTC	CASSVGLAAEQYF	few	TRBV9	TRBD2	TRBJ2-7
TGCGCCAGCAGCCTAGACCGGGACTTCACAGATACGCAGTATTTT	CASSLDRDFTDTQYF	many	TRBV4-1	-	TRBJ2-3
TGCGCCAGCAGCCAAGTCCTACTAGCGGGACACGAGGAGCAGTTCTTC	CASSQVLLAGHEEQFF	few	TRBV4-3	TRBD2	TRBJ2-1
TGTGCCACCAGTGCCCGGACGTCTGGCTACACCTTC	CATSARTSGYTF	few	TRBV24-1	-	TRBJ1-2
TGCGCCAGCAGCTTGGGGTCGCAGGCGGAACACTACGAGCAGTACTTC	CASSLGSQAEHYEQYF	-	TRBV5-1	-	TRBJ2-7
TGTGCCAGCAGCTTAGCGGTTGCGGGACCCGAGCAGTACTTC	CASSLAVAGPEQYF	-	TRBV7-9	-	TRBJ2-7
TGTGCCACCAGTGATGTGGGGGGGAGCACAGATACGCAGTATTTT	CATSDVGGSTDTQYF	-	TRBV24-1	TRBD2	TRBJ2-3
TGTGCCAGCAGCAGACTCGAGGGGGCATTCGGGAGAGTCCCACAATTAAATGAGCAGTTCTTC	CASSRLEGAFGRVPQLNEQFF	few	TRBV21-1	-	TRBJ2-1
TGCGCCAGCAGCCAAGAAGGGGGGACGAATAAGCAGTTCTTC	CASSQEGGTNKQFF	-	TRBV4-1	-	TRBJ2-1
TGTGCCAGCAGTCCCCCGCGGACTAGCGGGAGCCCCCTCCAAGAGACCCAGTACTTC	CASSPPRTSGSPLQETQYF	-	TRBV28	TRBD2	TRBJ2-5
TGCAGCGTTAGGGGGACTAGCGGAACCGGGGAGCTGTTTTTT	CSVRGTSGTGELFF	-	TRBV29-1	TRBD2	TRBJ2-2
TGTGCCAGCAGCTTAGGGCCAGGGTTTGGAAACACCATATATTTT	CASSLGPGFGNTIYF	few	TRBV7-2	-	TRBJ1-3
TGTGCCAGCAGTCTGGGACAGCAAGAGACCCAGTACTTC	CASSLGQQETQYF	many	TRBV18	TRBD1	TRBJ2-5
TGTGCCAGCAGCGTCGGGGGACTAGGAGTATCCTACGAGCAGTACTTC	CASSVGGLGVSYEQYF	-	TRBV9	TRBD2	TRBJ2-7
TGTGCCACCAGCCCATCGACTAGCGGGAGTAACGAGCAGTACTTC	CATSPSTSGSNEQYF	few	TRBV15	TRBD2	TRBJ2-7
TGTGCCAGCAGCCCCGCGACAGGGAACACTGAAGCTTTCTTT	CASSPATGNTEAFF	many	TRBV7-9	-	TRBJ1-1
TGCGCCAGCAGCCCCCGGGGACAAGCTGGGGAGACCCAGTACTTC	CASSPRGQAGETQYF	-	TRBV5-1	-	TRBJ2-5